Presented here are 4 T cell receptor beta chains from one specimen sequenced in a study of blood T cell repertoires in COVID-19 (TCRdb year 2020). The receptor library was made with the immunoSEQ multiplex PCR assay. TCRdb stores this immuneACCESS table with in-frame sequences only. Part of the clones is absent; in the studies checked, under half of the shortfall reflects unresolved V genes, and no reason is known for the rest. Here the sample has under 35,000 clones; roughly 88% occur a single time. The ten most abundant clones make up less than 9.5% of the sample. Specimen: peripheral blood. All receptors come from a woman in her forties or fifties with active COVID-19.

The chain joins TRBV3-1 (or the pseudogene TRBV3-2) to TRBJ2-3; 7 bases are shared with TRBD2. There are 17 residues in the CDR3. V was pared by 0 bases and J by 6 bases, with 12 bases of the junction left unmatched. Germline CDR1 is LGHDT and CDR2 is YNNKEL (reference sequence). For the CDR3, the DNA is TGTGCCAGCAGCCAAGATGCGTCGGGAGGAGTTATGGATACGCAGTATTTT. It encodes CASSQDASGGVMDTQYF.

V usage is TRBV28 and J usage is TRBJ1-2, with D unresolved. The CDR3 spans 15 residues. Trimming removed 3 bases from V and 0 bases from J, with 11 bases in between. Per germline, CDR1 MDHEN and CDR2 SYDVKM. This CDR3 is CASSLRGSANYGYTF. The CDR3 DNA reads TGTGCCAGCAGTTTGCGGGGAAGTGCTAACTATGGCTACACCTTC.

The rearrangement joins TRBV11-2 to TRBJ1-3; D gene unclear. The CDR3 sequence is 12 residues long. Deletions cut 5 bases from V and 5 bases from J, with 7 bases between. Germline loops: CDR1 SGHAT, CDR2 FQNNGV. The CDR3 bases are TGTGCCAGCAGCCAGTCGAGAAACACCATATATTTT. Translation: CASSQSRNTIYF.

V is TRBV30 and J is TRBJ2-5; D uncertain. This CDR3 is 10 amino acids long. V gave up 3 bases and J gave up 4 bases, with 3 bases separating them. The germline V gene encodes CDR1 GTSNPN and CDR2 SVGIG (reference sequence). CDR3 DNA: TGTGCCTGGAGCCGAGAGACCCAGTACTTC. Translated: CAWSRETQYF.